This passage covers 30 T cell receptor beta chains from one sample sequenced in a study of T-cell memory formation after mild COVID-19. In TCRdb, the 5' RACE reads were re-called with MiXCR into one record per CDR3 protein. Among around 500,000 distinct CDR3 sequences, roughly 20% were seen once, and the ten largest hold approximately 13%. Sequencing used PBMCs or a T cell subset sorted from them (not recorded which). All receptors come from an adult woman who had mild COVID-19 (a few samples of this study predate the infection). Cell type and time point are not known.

This CDR3 reads CASGPPSGKRYNEQFF. CDR3 nucleotides: TGTGCTAGTGGCCCCCCTAGCGGGAAGCGGTACAATGAGCAGTTCTTC. This chain uses TRBV12-5 with TRBJ2-1; 9 bases fit TRBD2. This CDR3 is built from 16 residues. Germline-derived CDR1 and CDR2 are LGHNT and FRNRAP. The J segment lost 4 bases and the V segment lost 6 bases, leaving 10 bases of the junction unmatched.

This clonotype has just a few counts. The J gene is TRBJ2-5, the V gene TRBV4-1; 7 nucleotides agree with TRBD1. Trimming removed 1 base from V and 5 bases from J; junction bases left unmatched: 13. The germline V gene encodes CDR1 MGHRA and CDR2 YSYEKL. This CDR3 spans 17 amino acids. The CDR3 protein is CASSQGITGAVGETQYF. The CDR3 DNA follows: TGCGCCAGCAGCCAAGGCATCACAGGGGCCGTAGGGGAGACCCAGTACTTC.

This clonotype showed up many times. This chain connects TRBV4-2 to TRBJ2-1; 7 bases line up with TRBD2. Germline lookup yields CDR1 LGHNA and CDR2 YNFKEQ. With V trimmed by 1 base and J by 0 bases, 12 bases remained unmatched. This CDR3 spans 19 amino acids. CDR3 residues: CASSQVGLADVSSYNEQFF. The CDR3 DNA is TGTGCCAGCAGCCAAGTAGGGCTAGCGGACGTTAGCTCCTACAATGAGCAGTTCTTC.

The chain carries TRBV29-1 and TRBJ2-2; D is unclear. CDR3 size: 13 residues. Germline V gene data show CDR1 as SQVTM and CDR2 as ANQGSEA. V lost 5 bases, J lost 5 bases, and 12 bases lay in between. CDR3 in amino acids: CSVSVARTGELFF. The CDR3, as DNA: TGCAGCGTTAGTGTGGCCCGGACCGGGGAGCTGTTTTTT.

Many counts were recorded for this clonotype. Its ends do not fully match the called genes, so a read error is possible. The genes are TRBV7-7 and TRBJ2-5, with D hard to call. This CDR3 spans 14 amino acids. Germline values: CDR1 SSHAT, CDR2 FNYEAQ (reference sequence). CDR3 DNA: TGTGCTAGCAGCCTCCCCGGGTCAAAAGAGACCCAGTACTTC. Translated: CASSLPGSKETQYF. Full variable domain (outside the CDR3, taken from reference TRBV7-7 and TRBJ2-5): GAGVSQSPRYKVTKRGQDVTLRCDPISSHATLYWYQQALGQGPEFLTYFNYEAQPDKSGLPSDRFSAERPEGSISTLTIQRTEQRDSAMYRCASSLPGSKETQYFGPGTRLLVL.

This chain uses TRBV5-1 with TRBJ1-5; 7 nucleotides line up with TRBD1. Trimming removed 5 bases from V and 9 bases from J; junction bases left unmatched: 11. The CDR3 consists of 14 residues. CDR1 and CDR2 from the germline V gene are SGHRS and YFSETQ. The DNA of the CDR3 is TGCGCCAGCAGTCAGGGAGGGGGCGACCGGCCCCAGCATTTT. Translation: CASSQGGGDRPQHF. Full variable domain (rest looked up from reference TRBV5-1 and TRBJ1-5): KAGVTQTPRYLIKTRGQQVTLSCSPISGHRSVSWYQQTPGQGLQFLFEYFSETQRNKGNFPGRFSGRQFSNSRSEMNVSTLELGDSALYLCASSQGGGDRPQHFGDGTRLSIL.

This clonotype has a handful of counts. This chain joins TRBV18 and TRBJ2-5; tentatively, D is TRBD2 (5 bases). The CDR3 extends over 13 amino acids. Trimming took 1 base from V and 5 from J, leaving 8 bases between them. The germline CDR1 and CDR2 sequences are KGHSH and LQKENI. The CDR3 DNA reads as TGTGCCAGCTCACCACGGGAGTCGGAGACCCAGTACTTC. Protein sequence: CASSPRESETQYF.

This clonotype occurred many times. The CDR3 spells CSVAQTNYGYTF. DNA of the CDR3: TGCAGCGTTGCGCAGACAAACTATGGCTACACCTTC. The rearrangement joins TRBV29-1 to TRBJ1-2; unclear D gene. The CDR3 has 12 amino acids. Germline V CDR1 and CDR2: SQVTM, ANQGSEA. Trimming shortened V by 4 bases and J by 2 bases, and 8 bases separated the two germline ends.

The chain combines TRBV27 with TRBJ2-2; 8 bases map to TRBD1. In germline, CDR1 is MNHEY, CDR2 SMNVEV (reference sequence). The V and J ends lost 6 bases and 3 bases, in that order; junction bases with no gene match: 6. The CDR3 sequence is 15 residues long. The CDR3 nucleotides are TGTGCCAGCAGACCAGGGGGCCTATACACCGGGGAGCTGTTTTTT. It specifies CASRPGGLYTGELFF.

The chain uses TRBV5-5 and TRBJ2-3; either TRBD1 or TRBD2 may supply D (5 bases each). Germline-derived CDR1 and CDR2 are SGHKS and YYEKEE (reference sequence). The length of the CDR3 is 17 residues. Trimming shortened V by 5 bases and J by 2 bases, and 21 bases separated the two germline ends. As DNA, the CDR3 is TGTGCCAGCAGACAGGACTTCGGGTTTAAGGCCACAGATACGCAGTATTTT. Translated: CASRQDFGFKATDTQYF.

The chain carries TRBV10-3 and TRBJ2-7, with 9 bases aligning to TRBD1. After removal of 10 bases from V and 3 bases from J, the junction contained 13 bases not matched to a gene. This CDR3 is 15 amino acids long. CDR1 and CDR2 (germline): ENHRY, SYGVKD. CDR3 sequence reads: CATRGPGQGIYEQYF. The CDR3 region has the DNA TGTGCCACGAGGGGACCGGGACAGGGAATCTACGAGCAGTACTTC.

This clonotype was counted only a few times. The CDR3 protein is CASSPGPWGDEQFF. DNA for the CDR3: TGTGCCAGCAGCCCGGGACCGTGGGGAGATGAGCAGTTCTTC. V usage is TRBV7-2 and J usage is TRBJ2-1; D is perhaps TRBD1 or TRBD2 (5 bases each). Trimming cost V 5 bases and J 8 bases, with 16 bases left between them. From germline, CDR1 is SGHTA and CDR2 FQGNSA. CDR3 length: 14 residues.

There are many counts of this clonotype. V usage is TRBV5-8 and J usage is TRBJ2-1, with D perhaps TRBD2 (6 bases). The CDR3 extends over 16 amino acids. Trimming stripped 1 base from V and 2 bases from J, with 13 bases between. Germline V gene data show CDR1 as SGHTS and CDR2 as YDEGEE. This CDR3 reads CASSLSVGGTYNEQFF. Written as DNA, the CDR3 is TGTGCCAGCAGCTTGTCTGTGGGAGGAACCTACAATGAGCAGTTCTTC.

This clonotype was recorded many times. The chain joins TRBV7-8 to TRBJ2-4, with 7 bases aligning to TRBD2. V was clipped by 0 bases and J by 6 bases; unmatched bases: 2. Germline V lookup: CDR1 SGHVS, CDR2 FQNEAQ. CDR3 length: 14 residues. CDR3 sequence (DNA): TGTGCCAGCAGCTTAGCGGGAGGGGCAAACATTCAGTACTTC. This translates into CASSLAGGANIQYF.

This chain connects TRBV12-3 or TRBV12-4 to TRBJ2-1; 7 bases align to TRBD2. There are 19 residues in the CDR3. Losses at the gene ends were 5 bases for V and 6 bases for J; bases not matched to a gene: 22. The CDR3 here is CASSIWKASGLPYSNEQFF. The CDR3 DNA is TGTGCCAGCAGTATCTGGAAGGCTAGCGGTCTCCCCTATAGCAATGAGCAGTTCTTC.

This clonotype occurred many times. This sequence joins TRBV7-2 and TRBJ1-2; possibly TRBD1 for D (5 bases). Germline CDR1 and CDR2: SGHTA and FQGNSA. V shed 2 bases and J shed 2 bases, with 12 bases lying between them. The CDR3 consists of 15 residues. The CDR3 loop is CASSLYQGANYGYTF. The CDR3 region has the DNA TGTGCCAGCAGCTTATACCAGGGCGCCAACTATGGCTACACCTTC.

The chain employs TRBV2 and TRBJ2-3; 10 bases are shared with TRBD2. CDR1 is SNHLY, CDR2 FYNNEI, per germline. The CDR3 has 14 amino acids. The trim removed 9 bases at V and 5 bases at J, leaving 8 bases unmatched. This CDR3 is CAREIAGGVDTQYF. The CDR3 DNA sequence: TGTGCCAGAGAAATAGCGGGGGGTGTAGATACGCAGTATTTT.

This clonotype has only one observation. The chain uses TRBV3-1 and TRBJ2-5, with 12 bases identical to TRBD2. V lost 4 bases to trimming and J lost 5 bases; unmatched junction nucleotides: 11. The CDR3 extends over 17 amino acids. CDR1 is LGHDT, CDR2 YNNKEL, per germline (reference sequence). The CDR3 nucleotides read TGTGCCAGCAGCCGGCGTGGGACTAGCGGGCCCATTGAGACCCAGTACTTC. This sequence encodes CASSRRGTSGPIETQYF.

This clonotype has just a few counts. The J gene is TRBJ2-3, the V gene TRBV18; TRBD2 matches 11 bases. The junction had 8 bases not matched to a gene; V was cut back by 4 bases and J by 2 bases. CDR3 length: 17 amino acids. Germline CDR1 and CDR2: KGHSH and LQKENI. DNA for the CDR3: TGTGCCAGCTCACTCCTTCAACTAGCGGGGGACACAGATACGCAGTATTTT. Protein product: CASSLLQLAGDTDTQYF.

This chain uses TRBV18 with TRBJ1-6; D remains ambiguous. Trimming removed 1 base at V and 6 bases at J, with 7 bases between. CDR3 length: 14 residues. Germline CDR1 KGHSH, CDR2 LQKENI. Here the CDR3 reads CASSPQGSNSPLHF. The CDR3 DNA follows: TGTGCCAGCTCACCACAGGGTAGTAATTCACCCCTCCACTTT.

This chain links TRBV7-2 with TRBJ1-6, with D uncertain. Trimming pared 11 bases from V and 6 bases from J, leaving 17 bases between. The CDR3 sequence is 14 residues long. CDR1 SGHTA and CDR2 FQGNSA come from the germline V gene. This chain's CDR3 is CAEKYTSPNSPLHF. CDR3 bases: TGTGCCGAGAAATACACGAGTCCTAATTCACCCCTCCACTTT. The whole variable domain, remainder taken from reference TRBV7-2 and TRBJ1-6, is GAGVSQSPSNKVTEKGKDVELRCDPISGHTALYWYRQSLGQGLEFLIYFQGNSAPDKSGLPSDRFSAERTGGSVSTLTIQRTQQEDSAVYLCAEKYTSPNSPLHFGNGTRLTVT.

CDR3 nucleotide sequence: TGTGCCAGCAGTAAAACAGGTGACAATGAGCAGTTCTTC. Amino acid sequence: CASSKTGDNEQFF. The chain combines TRBV2 with TRBJ2-1, with TRBD1 as a possible D gene (5 bases). Trimming took off 5 bases at V and 5 bases at J, with 10 bases between the two ends. Germline V lookup: CDR1 SNHLY, CDR2 FYNNEI. The CDR3 is 13 residues long.

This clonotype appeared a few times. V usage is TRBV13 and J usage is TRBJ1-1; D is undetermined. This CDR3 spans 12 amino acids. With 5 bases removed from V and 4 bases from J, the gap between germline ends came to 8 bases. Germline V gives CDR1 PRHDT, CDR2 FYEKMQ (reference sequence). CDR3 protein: CASSPRITEAFF. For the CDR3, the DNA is TGTGCCAGCAGCCCTAGGATCACTGAAGCTTTCTTT.

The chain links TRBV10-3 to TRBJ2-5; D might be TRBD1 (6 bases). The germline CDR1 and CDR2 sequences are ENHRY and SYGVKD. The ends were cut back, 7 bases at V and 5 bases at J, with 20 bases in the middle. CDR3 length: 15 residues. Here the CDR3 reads CAIKSSGRGRETQYF. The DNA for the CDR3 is TGTGCCATCAAGAGTTCGGGCAGGGGACGTGAGACCCAGTACTTC.

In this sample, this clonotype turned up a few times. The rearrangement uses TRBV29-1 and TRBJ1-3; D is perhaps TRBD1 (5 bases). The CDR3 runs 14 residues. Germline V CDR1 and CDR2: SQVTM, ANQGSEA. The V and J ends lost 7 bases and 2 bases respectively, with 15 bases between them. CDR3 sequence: CSARQPQAGNTIYF. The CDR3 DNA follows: TGCAGCGCCCGACAGCCCCAGGCTGGAAACACCATATATTTT.

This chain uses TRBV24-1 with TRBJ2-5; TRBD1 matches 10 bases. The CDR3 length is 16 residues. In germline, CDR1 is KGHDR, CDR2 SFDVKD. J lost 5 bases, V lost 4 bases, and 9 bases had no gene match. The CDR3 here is CATSDPLTGGGETQYF. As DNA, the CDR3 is TGTGCCACCAGTGACCCCCTGACAGGGGGCGGTGAGACCCAGTACTTC.

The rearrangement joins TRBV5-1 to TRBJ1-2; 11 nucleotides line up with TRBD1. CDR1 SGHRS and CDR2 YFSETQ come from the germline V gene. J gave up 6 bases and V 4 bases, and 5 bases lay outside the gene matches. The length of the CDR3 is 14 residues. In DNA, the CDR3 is TGCGCCAGCAGCCGAACGGGACAGGGGGATGGCTACACCTTC. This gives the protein CASSRTGQGDGYTF.

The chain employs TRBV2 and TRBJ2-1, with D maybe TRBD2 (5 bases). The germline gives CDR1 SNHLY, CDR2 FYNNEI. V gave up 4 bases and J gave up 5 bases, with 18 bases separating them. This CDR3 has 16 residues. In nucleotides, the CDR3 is TGTGCCAGCAGTGTCCCCCGGGAATCACTTCACAATGAGCAGTTCTTC. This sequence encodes CASSVPRESLHNEQFF.

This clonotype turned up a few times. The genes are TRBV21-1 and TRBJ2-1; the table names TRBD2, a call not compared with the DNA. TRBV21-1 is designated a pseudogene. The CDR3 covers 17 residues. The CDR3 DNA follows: TGTGCCAGCAGCAAAGTAGTTCCCGGTTATACCTACAATGAGCAGTTCTTC. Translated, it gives CASSKVVPGYTYNEQFF.

The CDR3 protein is CASSQMVSHTDTQYF. The CDR3 DNA reads TGTGCCAGCAGTCAAATGGTTTCACACACAGATACGCAGTATTTT. This chain joins TRBV9 and TRBJ2-3; D is unresolved. There are 15 residues in the CDR3. V was clipped by 5 bases and J by 2 bases, with 15 bases between them. Germline lookup yields CDR1 SGDLS and CDR2 YYNGEE.